The 8 T cell receptor beta chains below all came from one sample that was sequenced in a study of Tregs in tolerant kidney transplant recipients. Data came from immunoSEQ multiplex PCR; TCRdb stores just in-frame clones and leaves some out. The repertoire holds tens of thousands of clones, with 93% as singletons. Mixed chimerism was transient after nonmyeloablative marrow transplants from related graft donors. Sequenced here: CD4+ T cells from blood (PBMCs), sampled 12 months after the transplant. The receptor source for this set is a human patient who received a combined kidney and bone marrow transplant. Some T cells may be provided by the graft donor.

The J gene is TRBJ1-2, the V gene TRBV30; 8 nucleotides line up with TRBD1. The CDR3 length is 12 residues. The ends lost 2 bases at V and 8 bases at J; junction bases unmatched: 4. Germline CDR1 and CDR2: GTSNPN and SVGIG (reference sequence). The CDR3 DNA follows: TGTGCCTGGAGTCAGGGGGCAGGGGGCTACACCTTC. It is translated as CAWSQGAGGYTF.

The chain is built from TRBV7-3 and TRBJ2-6; TRBD1 matches 7 bases. V lost 4 bases, J lost 2 bases, and 8 bases stayed unmatched. The length of the CDR3 is 17 residues. Germline CDR1 reads SGHTA; CDR2 reads FQGTGA. Here the CDR3 reads CASSSIKGAPGANVLTF. The DNA for the CDR3 is TGTGCCAGCAGCTCCATAAAGGGGGCGCCTGGGGCCAACGTCCTGACTTTC.

The chain is built from TRBV10-3 and TRBJ2-3, with 8 bases fitting TRBD2. Germline trimming cut 3 bases from V and 6 bases from J; bases unmatched to any gene: 11. CDR1 and CDR2 from the germline V gene are ENHRY and SYGVKD. CDR3 length: 16 amino acids. Written as DNA, the CDR3 is TGTGCCATCAGTGACTCGGCGCGGGGGGCGAGGGATACGCAGTATTTT. Protein sequence: CAISDSARGARDTQYF.

The chain uses TRBV19 and TRBJ1-5; the D is unclear. Trimming pared 3 bases from V and 4 bases from J, leaving 7 bases between. The CDR3 has 13 amino acids. Germline CDR1 is LNHDA and CDR2 is SQIVND (reference sequence). The DNA of the CDR3 is TGTGCCAGTAGTATCACGGAGAATCAGCCCCAGCATTTT. It yields the protein CASSITENQPQHF.

CDR3 nucleotides: TGCGCCAGCAGCCACGATCGGTCTTGGGATACGCAGTATTTT. This gives the protein CASSHDRSWDTQYF. The chain carries TRBV4-3 and TRBJ2-3; D unclear. The CDR3 sequence is 14 residues long. Trimming cost V 3 bases and J 6 bases, with 13 bases left between them. CDR1 LGHNA and CDR2 YSLEER come from the germline V gene.

This chain links TRBV7-9 with TRBJ1-2, with D uncertain. The CDR3 totals 12 residues. V gave up 5 bases and J gave up 6 bases, with 10 bases separating them. Germline CDR1 is SEHNR and CDR2 is FQNEAQ (reference sequence). CDR3 nucleotide sequence: TGTGCCAGCAGCAAGCCAGGAAATGGCTACACCTTC. It translates to CASSKPGNGYTF.

Only one count was recorded for this clone. The genes are TRBV18 and TRBJ2-1, with 7 bases matching TRBD1. Germline lookup yields CDR1 KGHSH and CDR2 LQKENI. This CDR3 spans 15 amino acids. V trimming: 4 bases; J trimming: 2 bases; junction bases outside the gene matches: 5. The CDR3 sequence is CASSLTGTPYNEQFF. DNA of the CDR3: TGTGCCAGCTCACTGACAGGGACGCCCTACAATGAGCAGTTCTTC.

The rearrangement links TRBV28 to TRBJ2-7; possible D gene TRBD1, 5 bases. The germline V and J ends were trimmed by 7 bases and 3 bases, with 10 bases remaining between them. The CDR3 spans 12 residues. The germline V gene has CDR1 MDHEN and CDR2 SYDVKM. DNA of the CDR3: TGTGCCAGCATTGGGGCGAACTACGAGCAGTACTTC. Amino acid sequence: CASIGANYEQYF.